These T cell receptor beta chains were read from a single sample in a study of blood T cell repertoires in COVID-19. Profiled with immunoSEQ multiplex PCR; TCRdb holds only in-frame clones, not every one. Altogether 250,000 to 300,000 clones are present, around 87% being singletons, with the ten largest covering approximately 4%. The sequencing sample was made of peripheral blood. These receptors all stem from a young man with active or convalescent COVID-19. Both conserved end residues are part of each CDR3. The order of the fields is V gene, D gene, clone size, J gene, CDR3 protein, CDR3 DNA. The D gene is left open where the match is weak. A row's size may be missing; if present it is once, few, many or a size class.

TRBV5-1,-,-,TRBJ1-1,CASSLGLVAGPMNTEAFF,TGCGCCAGCAGCTTGGGGTTGGTCGCAGGGCCAATGAACACTGAAGCTTTCTTT
TRBV30,TRBD1,-,TRBJ2-7,CAWTFRDRTYEQYF,TGTGCCTGGACCTTCCGGGACAGAACCTACGAGCAGTACTTC
TRBV9,TRBD2,-,TRBJ2-1,CASSVARLAVNEQFF,TGTGCCAGCAGCGTAGCGAGACTAGCTGTGAATGAGCAGTTCTTC
TRBV19,-,-,TRBJ1-5,CASSIEDGGYQPQHF,TGTGCCAGTAGTATAGAAGATGGAGGGTATCAGCCCCAGCATTTT
TRBV19,-,-,TRBJ1-5,CATTRVSGHSNQPQHF,TGTGCCACTACTCGCGTGTCGGGACATAGCAATCAGCCCCAGCATTTT
TRBV6-5,TRBD1,-,TRBJ1-2,CASRAEWTGAGYTF,TGTGCCAGCAGGGCTGAATGGACAGGGGCTGGCTACACCTTC
TRBV6-6,TRBD1,-,TRBJ1-3,CASSYRQGWNTIYF,TGTGCCAGCAGTTACCGACAGGGATGGAACACCATATATTTT
TRBV28,TRBD1,-,TRBJ1-2,CASSLGIVGQGNRYYGYTF,TGTGCCAGCAGTTTAGGTATCGTGGGACAGGGTAATCGGTACTATGGCTACACCTTC
TRBV5-1,TRBD1,once,TRBJ1-3,CASSLTGDNTIYF,TGCGCCAGCAGCCTGACAGGGGACAACACCATATATTTT
TRBV19,-,-,TRBJ2-1,CASRSQLLDEQFF,TGTGCCAGTAGGTCCCAACTCTTAGATGAGCAGTTCTTC
TRBV24-1,TRBD2,-,TRBJ2-5,CATSGGASGNQETQYF,TGTGCCACCAGTGGCGGGGCTAGCGGAAACCAAGAGACCCAGTACTTC
TRBV28,TRBD2,-,TRBJ2-5,CASSRTSGGAQYF,TGTGCCAGCAGTAGGACTAGCGGGGGGGCCCAGTACTTC
TRBV19,-,-,TRBJ1-2,CASSIGWQASVGYTF,TGTGCCAGTAGTATAGGATGGCAGGCGTCGGTTGGCTACACCTTC
TRBV9,TRBD1,-,TRBJ2-1,CASSPETGAYNEQFF,TGTGCCAGCAGCCCAGAGACAGGGGCCTACAATGAGCAGTTCTTC
TRBV29-1,-,-,TRBJ1-2,CSAPRGGLPPESYGYTF,TGCAGCGCCCCCAGAGGGGGTTTACCCCCCGAAAGCTATGGCTACACCTTC
TRBV1,-,-,TRBJ2-1,CTSSQEGTSGSHEQFF,TGCACCAGCAGCCAAGAGGGGACTAGCGGGAGTCATGAGCAGTTCTTC
TRBV7-9,TRBD2,-,TRBJ2-3,CASSLGVAGTTDTQYF,TGTGCCAGCAGCTTAGGTGTAGCGGGAACCACAGATACGCAGTATTTT
TRBV5-1,-,-,TRBJ1-3,CASSPDPGASGNTIYF,TGCGCCAGCAGCCCTGACCCCGGAGCCTCTGGAAACACCATATATTTT
TRBV29-1,-,-,TRBJ2-3,CSVDDSTSTDTQYF,TGCAGCGTTGATGACAGCACTAGCACAGATACGCAGTATTTT
TRBV2,TRBD1,-,TRBJ1-2,CASSGTGGRSGYTF,TGTGCCAGCAGTGGGACAGGGGGCAGAAGTGGCTACACCTTC
TRBV7-3,-,-,TRBJ2-3,CASSLGGHSYTQYF,TGTGCCAGCAGCTTAGGGGGCCACAGCTATACGCAGTATTTT
TRBV7-2,TRBD1,-,TRBJ1-1,CASSWTGGETEAFF,TGTGCCAGCAGCTGGACAGGGGGTGAGACTGAAGCTTTCTTT
TRBV5-4,-,-,TRBJ2-7,CASSQKRRVNEQYF,TGTGCCAGCAGCCAAAAGCGCAGGGTAAACGAGCAGTACTTC
TRBV7-9,TRBD1,many,TRBJ2-3,CASSWGQGDADTQYF,TGTGCCAGCAGTTGGGGACAGGGAGATGCAGATACGCAGTATTTT
TRBV4-2,-,-,TRBJ1-2,CASSQDGPHYGYTF,TGTGCCAGCAGCCAAGATGGGCCTCACTATGGCTACACCTTC
TRBV24-1,TRBD2,-,TRBJ2-3,CATSIGLGQLAGGTDTQYF,TGTGCCACCAGTATAGGACTGGGCCAACTAGCGGGGGGCACAGATACGCAGTATTTT
TRBV6-6,TRBD2,-,TRBJ2-2,CASSPQVAGGLDTGELFF,TGTGCCAGCAGTCCACAAGTAGCGGGAGGGCTCGACACCGGGGAGCTGTTTTTT
TRBV7-6,TRBD1,-,TRBJ2-3,CASSQARDRESDTQYF,TGTGCCAGCAGTCAGGCCCGGGACAGGGAATCAGATACGCAGTATTTT
TRBV11-3,TRBD2,-,TRBJ2-1,CASIAAGDEQFF,TGTGCCAGCATTGCAGCGGGAGATGAGCAGTTCTTC
TRBV5-4,-,once,TRBJ1-1,CASTLGGVGDTEAFF,TGTGCCAGCACCCTTGGAGGGGTTGGTGACACTGAAGCTTTCTTT
TRBV5-1,TRBD1,-,TRBJ1-5,CASSPGTGTYSNQPQHF,TGCGCCAGCAGCCCCGGGACAGGGACGTATAGCAATCAGCCCCAGCATTTT
TRBV6-5,-,few,TRBJ1-1,CASSTQGNTEAFF,TGTGCCAGCAGCACACAGGGGAACACTGAAGCTTTCTTT
TRBV27,TRBD1,-,TRBJ1-2,CASSGQGMDGYTF,TGTGCCAGCAGCGGACAGGGCATGGATGGCTACACCTTC
TRBV18,TRBD1,-,TRBJ2-7,CASSEGGQNEQYF,TGTGCCAGCTCAGAAGGGGGACAGAACGAGCAGTACTTC
TRBV28,TRBD2,-,TRBJ2-1,CASSSPLAAPYNEQFF,TGTGCCAGCAGTTCCCCACTAGCGGCTCCCTACAATGAGCAGTTCTTC
TRBV5-4,TRBD2,-,TRBJ2-1,CASSLGGLAGYNEQFF,TGTGCCAGCAGCTTGGGGGGACTAGCGGGGTACAATGAGCAGTTCTTC
TRBV24-1,-,-,TRBJ2-1,CATSDLQGYNEQFF,TGTGCCACCAGTGATTTGCAGGGATACAATGAGCAGTTCTTC
TRBV12-3/TRBV12-4,-,-,TRBJ2-7,CASSISDEQYF,TGTGCCAGCAGTATTAGTGACGAGCAGTACTTC
TRBV2,-,once,TRBJ2-5,CASRGLKETQYF,TGTGCCAGCAGGGGACTCAAAGAGACCCAGTACTTC
TRBV5-1,-,-,TRBJ1-2,CASSLGATANYGYTF,TGCGCCAGCAGCCTAGGGGCAACAGCGAACTATGGCTACACCTTC